The entry that follows covers one T cell receptor beta chain sequence. Its cognate antigen is unknown. It was with 60 Vbeta and 13 Jbeta primers that the PCR ran. Generated by immunoSEQ multiplex PCR, the TCRdb table keeps only in-frame clones and is missing some. The data contain about 150,000 clones, almost 80% of them seen just once; the ten biggest clones take up around 6.7%. The data derive from a study of cytomegalovirus exposure and HLA in healthy donors. Findings and limits, study-wide: Under in vitro conditions, a few CMV-associated chains were confirmed as specific for CMV antigens.

The CDR3 loop spans 13 amino acids. The V gene end was trimmed by 6 bases and the J gene end by 5 bases; junction bases not matched to a gene: 7. Germline V gene lookup returns CDR1 SGHRS and CDR2 YFSETQ. The receptor was isolated from a woman in her 40s in good health and CMV-seropositive. The genes are TRBV5-1 and TRBJ1-1, with 7 nucleotides matching TRBD1. Sequenced input: PBMCs. DNA for the CDR3: TGCGCCAGCACACACAGGGGTGGAACTGAAGCTTTCTTT. Its protein product is CASTHRGGTEAFF. The full variable domain, in which reference TRBV5-1 and TRBJ1-1 provide the parts outside the CDR3, is KAGVTQTPRYLIKTRGQQVTLSCSPISGHRSVSWYQQTPGQGLQFLFEYFSETQRNKGNFPGRFSGRQFSNSRSEMNVSTLELGDSALYLCASTHRGGTEAFFGQGTRLTVV.